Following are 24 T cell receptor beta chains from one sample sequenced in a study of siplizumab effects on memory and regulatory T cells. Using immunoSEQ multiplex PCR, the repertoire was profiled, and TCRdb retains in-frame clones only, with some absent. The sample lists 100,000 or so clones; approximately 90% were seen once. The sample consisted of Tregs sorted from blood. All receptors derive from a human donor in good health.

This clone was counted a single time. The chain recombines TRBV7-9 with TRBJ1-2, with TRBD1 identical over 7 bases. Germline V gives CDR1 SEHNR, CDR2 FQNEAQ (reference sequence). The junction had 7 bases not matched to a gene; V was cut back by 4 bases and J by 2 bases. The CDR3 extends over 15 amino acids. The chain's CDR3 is CASSYTTGSNYGYTF. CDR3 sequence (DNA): TGTGCCAGCAGCTATACGACAGGGTCCAACTATGGCTACACCTTC.

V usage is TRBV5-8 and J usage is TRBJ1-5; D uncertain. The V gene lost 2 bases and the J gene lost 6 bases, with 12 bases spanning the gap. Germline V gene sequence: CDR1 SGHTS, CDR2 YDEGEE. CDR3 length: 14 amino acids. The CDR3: CASSLRTGSQPQHF. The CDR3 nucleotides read TGTGCCAGCAGCTTACGTACTGGAAGTCAGCCCCAGCATTTT.

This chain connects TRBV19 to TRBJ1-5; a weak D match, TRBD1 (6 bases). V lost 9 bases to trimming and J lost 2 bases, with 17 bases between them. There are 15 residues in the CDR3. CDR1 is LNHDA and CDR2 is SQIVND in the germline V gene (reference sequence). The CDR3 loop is CASRPRGKGNQPQHF. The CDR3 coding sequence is TGTGCCAGCCGCCCCAGGGGAAAAGGCAATCAGCCCCAGCATTTT. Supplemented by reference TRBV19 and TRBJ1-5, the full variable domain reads DGGITQSPKYLFRKEGQNVTLSCEQNLNHDAMYWYRQDPGQGLRLIYYSQIVNDFQKGDIAEGYSVSREKKESFPLTVTSAQKNPTAFYLCASRPRGKGNQPQHFGDGTRLSIL.

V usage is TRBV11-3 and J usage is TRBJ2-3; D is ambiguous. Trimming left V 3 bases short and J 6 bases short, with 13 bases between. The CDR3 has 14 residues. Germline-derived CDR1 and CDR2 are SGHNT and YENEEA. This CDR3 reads CASSFGPPEDTQYF. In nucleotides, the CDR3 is TGTGCCAGCAGCTTTGGACCGCCGGAGGATACGCAGTATTTT. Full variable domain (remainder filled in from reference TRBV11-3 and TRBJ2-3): EAGVVQSPRYKIIEKKQPVAFWCNPISGHNTLYWYLQNLGQGPELLIRYENEEAVDDSQLPKDRFSAERLKGVDSTLKIQPAELGDSAVYLCASSFGPPEDTQYFGPGTRLTVL.

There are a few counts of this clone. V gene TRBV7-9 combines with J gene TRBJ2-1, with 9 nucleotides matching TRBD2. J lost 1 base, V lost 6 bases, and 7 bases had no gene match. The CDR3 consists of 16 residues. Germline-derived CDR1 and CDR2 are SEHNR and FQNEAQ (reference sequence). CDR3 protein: CASRGEAGGSYNEQFF. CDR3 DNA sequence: TGTGCCAGCAGGGGAGAGGCGGGAGGGTCCTACAATGAGCAGTTCTTC.

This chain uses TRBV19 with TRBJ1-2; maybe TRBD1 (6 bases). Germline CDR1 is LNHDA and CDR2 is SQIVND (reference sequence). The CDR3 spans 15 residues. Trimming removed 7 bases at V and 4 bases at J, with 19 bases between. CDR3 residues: CASKEGELRAYGYTF. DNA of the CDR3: TGTGCCAGTAAGGAGGGGGAACTCAGGGCCTATGGCTACACCTTC.

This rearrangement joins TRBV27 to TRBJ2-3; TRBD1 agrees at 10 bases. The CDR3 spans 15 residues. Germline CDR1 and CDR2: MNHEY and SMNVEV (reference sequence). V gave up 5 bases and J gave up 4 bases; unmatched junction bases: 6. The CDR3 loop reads CASSPLGTGADTQYF. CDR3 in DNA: TGTGCCAGCAGTCCTCTCGGGACAGGGGCAGATACGCAGTATTTT.

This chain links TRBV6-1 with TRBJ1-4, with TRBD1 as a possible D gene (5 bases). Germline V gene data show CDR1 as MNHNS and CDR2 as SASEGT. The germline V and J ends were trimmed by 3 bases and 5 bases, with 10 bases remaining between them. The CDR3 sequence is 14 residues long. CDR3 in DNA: TGTGCCAGCAGTGAGGGGACGGCGAATGAAAAACTGTTTTTT. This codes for CASSEGTANEKLFF.

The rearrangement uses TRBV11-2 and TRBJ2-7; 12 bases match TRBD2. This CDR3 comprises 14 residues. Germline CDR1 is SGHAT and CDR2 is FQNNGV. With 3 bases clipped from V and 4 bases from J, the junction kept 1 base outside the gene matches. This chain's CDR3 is CASSFGLAGYEQYF. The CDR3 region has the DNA TGTGCCAGCAGCTTTGGACTAGCGGGATACGAGCAGTACTTC. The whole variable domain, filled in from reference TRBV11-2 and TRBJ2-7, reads EAGVAQSPRYKIIEKRQSVAFWCNPISGHATLYWYQQILGQGPKLLIQFQNNGVVDDSQLPKDRFSAERLKGVDSTLKIQPAKLEDSAVYLCASSFGLAGYEQYFGPGTRLTVT.

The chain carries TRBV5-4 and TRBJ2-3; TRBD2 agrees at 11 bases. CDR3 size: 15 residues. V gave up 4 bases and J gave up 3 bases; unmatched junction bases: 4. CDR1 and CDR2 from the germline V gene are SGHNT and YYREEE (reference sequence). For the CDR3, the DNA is TGTGCCAGCAGCGTGACTAGCGGGAAGACAGATACGCAGTATTTT. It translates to CASSVTSGKTDTQYF.

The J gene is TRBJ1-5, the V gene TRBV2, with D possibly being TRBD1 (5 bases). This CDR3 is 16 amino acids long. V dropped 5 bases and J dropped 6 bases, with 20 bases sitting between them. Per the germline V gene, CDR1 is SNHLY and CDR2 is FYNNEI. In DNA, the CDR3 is TGTGCCAGCAGTTCATTGGGTCCGGGGCGGGCTCAGCCCCAGCATTTT. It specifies CASSSLGPGRAQPQHF.

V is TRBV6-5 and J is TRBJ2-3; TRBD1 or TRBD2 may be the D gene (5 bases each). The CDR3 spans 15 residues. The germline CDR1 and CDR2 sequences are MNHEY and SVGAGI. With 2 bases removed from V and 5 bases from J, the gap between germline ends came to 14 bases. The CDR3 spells CASSYSGRQGDTQYF. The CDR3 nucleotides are TGTGCCAGCAGTTACAGCGGACGGCAGGGAGATACGCAGTATTTT.

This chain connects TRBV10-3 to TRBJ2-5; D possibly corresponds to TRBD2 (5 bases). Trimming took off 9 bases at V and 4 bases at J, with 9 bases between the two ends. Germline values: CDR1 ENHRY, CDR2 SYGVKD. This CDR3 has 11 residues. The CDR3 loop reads CAIRSGETQYF. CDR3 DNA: TGTGCCATTAGGAGCGGAGAGACCCAGTACTTC.

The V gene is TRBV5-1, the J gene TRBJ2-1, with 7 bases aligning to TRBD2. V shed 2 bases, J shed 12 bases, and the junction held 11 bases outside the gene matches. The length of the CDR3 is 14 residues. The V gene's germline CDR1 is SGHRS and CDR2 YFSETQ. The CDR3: CASSFLAEASGQFF. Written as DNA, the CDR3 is TGCGCCAGCAGCTTCCTAGCGGAAGCTAGCGGGCAGTTCTTC.

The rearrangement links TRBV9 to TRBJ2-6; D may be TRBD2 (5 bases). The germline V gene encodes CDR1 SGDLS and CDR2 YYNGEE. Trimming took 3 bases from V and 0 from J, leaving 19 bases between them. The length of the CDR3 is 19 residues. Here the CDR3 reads CASSGPLEGEFSGANVLTF. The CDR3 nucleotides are TGTGCCAGCAGCGGTCCTCTAGAGGGAGAATTCTCTGGGGCCAACGTCCTGACTTTC.

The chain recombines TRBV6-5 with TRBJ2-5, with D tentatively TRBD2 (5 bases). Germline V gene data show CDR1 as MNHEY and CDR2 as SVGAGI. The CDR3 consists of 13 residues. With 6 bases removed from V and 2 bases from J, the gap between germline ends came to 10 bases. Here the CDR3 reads CASSPRGQETQYF. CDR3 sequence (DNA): TGTGCCAGCAGCCCCCGGGGACAAGAGACCCAGTACTTC.

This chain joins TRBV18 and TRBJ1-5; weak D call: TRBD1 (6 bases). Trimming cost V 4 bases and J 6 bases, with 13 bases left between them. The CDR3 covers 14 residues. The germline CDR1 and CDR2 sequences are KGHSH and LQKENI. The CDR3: CASSLTGFGQPQHF. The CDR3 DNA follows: TGTGCCAGCTCACTAACAGGGTTTGGTCAGCCCCAGCATTTT.

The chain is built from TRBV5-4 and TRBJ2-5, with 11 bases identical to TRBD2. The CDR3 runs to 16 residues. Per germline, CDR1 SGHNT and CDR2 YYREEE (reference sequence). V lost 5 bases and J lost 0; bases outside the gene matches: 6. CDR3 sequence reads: CASSSGTSGHQETQYF. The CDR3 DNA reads TGTGCCAGCAGTAGCGGGACTAGCGGACACCAAGAGACCCAGTACTTC.

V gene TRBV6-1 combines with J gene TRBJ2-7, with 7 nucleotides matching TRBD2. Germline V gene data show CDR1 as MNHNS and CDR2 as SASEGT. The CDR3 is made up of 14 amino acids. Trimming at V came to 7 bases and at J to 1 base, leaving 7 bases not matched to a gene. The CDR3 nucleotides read TGTGCCAGCAACGAAGGGCGGGAGTCCTACGAGCAGTACTTC. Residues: CASNEGRESYEQYF.

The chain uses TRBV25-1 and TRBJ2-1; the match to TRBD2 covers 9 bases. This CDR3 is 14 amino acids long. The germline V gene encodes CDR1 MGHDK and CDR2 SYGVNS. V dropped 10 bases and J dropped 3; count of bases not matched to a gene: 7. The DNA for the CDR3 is TGTGCCATCTCGGCTAGCGGGATCTACAATGAGCAGTTCTTC. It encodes CAISASGIYNEQFF.

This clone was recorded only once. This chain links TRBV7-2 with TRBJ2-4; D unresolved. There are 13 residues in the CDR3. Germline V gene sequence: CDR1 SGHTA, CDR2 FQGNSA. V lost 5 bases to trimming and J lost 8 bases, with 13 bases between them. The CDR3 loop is CASSRVTRDIQYF. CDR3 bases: TGTGCCAGCAGCCGAGTGACCCGGGACATTCAGTACTTC.

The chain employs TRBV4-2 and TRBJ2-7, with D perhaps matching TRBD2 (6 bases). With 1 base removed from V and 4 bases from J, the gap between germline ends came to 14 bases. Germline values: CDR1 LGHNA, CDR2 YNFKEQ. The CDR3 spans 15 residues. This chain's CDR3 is CASSQGDGSGYEQYF. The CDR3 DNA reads TGTGCCAGCAGCCAAGGAGACGGGAGTGGGTACGAGCAGTACTTC.

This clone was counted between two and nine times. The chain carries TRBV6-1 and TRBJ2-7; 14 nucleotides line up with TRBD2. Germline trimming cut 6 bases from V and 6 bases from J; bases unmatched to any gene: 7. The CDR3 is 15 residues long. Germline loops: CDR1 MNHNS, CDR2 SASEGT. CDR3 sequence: CASRGGLAGASEQYF. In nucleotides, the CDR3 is TGTGCCAGCAGGGGGGGACTAGCGGGAGCATCCGAGCAGTACTTC.

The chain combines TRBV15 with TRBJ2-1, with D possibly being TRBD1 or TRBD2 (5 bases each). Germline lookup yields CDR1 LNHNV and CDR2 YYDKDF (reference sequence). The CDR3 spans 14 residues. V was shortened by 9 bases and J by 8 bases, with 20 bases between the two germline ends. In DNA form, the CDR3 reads TGTGCCACAAACCGGGACCTAGTTAGGGATGAGCAGTTCTTC. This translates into CATNRDLVRDEQFF.